This T cell receptor (beta chain) emerged from a study of beta chain features in type 1 diabetes. Turning to the study itself: The number of sorted cells examined across all samples was roughly 100,000,000. Study outcomes and limitations: In all four CD4+ subsets, TCRB CDR3 length was significantly, moderately reduced in type 1 diabetes.

There are a few counts of this clone. Its antigen is not identified. V lost 2 bases to trimming and J lost 5 bases, with 14 bases between them. This CDR3 region has 15 residues. Germline assignment: CDR1 SGDLS and CDR2 YYNGEE. cDNA synthesis used the whole RNA isolate, giving expressed TCRB sequences. Some clones are missing from TCRdb's copy, which holds only in-frame ones; the method was immunoSEQ multiplex PCR. Of hundreds of thousands of clones listed, roughly 13% were seen once; the top ten hold approximately 0.022%. The TCR comes from a man aged 18 to 35 with type 1 diabetes. The sequenced sample consisted of naive CD4+ T cells from blood. This chain links TRBV9 with TRBJ2-4, with D unresolved. CDR3 bases: TGTGCCAGCAGCGTTGGACCCGTGGGTCAAAACATTCAGTACTTC. Translating gives CASSVGPVGQNIQYF.